This section outlines one T cell receptor beta chain sequence together with its context. Per germline, CDR1 SGHDT and CDR2 YYEEEE. V dropped 0 bases and J dropped 8 bases, with 11 bases sitting between them. CDR3 length equals 14 residues. The repertoire was sequenced with immunoSEQ multiplex PCR; TCRdb's copy has only in-frame clones and lacks some. The sample records around 270,000 clones, approximately 90% being singletons. This entry comes from a study of blood T cell repertoires in COVID-19. The receptor comes from a man aged 35-49 years with acute or convalescent COVID-19. The chain carries TRBV5-6 and TRBJ1-4; D is perhaps TRBD1 (6 bases). Material: peripheral blood. In nucleotides, the CDR3 is TGTGCCAGCAGCTTGGGGACAGCCTCCGAAAAACTGTTTTTT. Translating it yields CASSLGTASEKLFF.